The 12 T cell receptor beta chains reported below all come from one sample, sequenced in a study of blood T cells in healthy people across ages. A second PCR, run for roughly 7 to 11 cycles, used a sample-barcoded 5' primer plus a J-beta primer mix. From the 5' RACE reads, TCRdb called clonotypes with MiXCR, one entry per CDR3 protein. This table holds 600,000 to 1,000,000 distinct CDR3 sequences, about 62% found once. The sample was blood. The source of these receptors is a man aged 25-45 years in good health.

In this sample, this clonotype turned up many times. The chain has TRBV5-1 and TRBJ2-7; possible D gene TRBD1, 6 bases. V lost 5 bases and J lost 0, with 12 bases in between. Looked up from germline, CDR1 is SGHRS and CDR2 is YFSETQ. The CDR3 extends over 14 amino acids. For the CDR3, the DNA is TGCGCCAGCAGAGGCCAGGGGAGCTCCTACGAGCAGTACTTC. It is translated as CASRGQGSSYEQYF.

This clonotype was counted only a few times. V is TRBV7-2 and J is TRBJ1-5; D not certain. Germline loops: CDR1 SGHTA, CDR2 FQGNSA. Trimming stripped 5 bases from V and 1 base from J, with 9 bases between. This CDR3 contains 14 residues. The DNA of the CDR3 is TGTGCCAGCAGCCGCGATTCGAGCAATCAGCCCCAGCATTTT. Protein sequence: CASSRDSSNQPQHF.

V usage is TRBV7-2 and J usage is TRBJ2-4; the match to TRBD2 covers 8 bases. The J call may be mistaken, given a closer DNA end match to TRBJ2-7. CDR3 size: 14 residues. The germline gives CDR1 SGHTA, CDR2 FQGNSA. In DNA, the CDR3 is TGTGCCTCTCACCGGGAGGGCCAAATGCACGAGCAGTACTTC. Protein product: CASHREGQMHEQYF.

The chain combines TRBV10-3 with TRBJ2-1, with 8 positions matching TRBD1. Germline CDR1 is ENHRY and CDR2 is SYGVKD. Germline trimming cut 4 bases from V and 8 bases from J; bases unmatched to any gene: 10. The CDR3 loop spans 15 amino acids. CDR3 region: CAISGGTGIPHEQFF. The CDR3 DNA follows: TGTGCCATCAGTGGAGGGACAGGAATACCGCATGAGCAGTTCTTC.

The chain employs TRBV12-3 or TRBV12-4 and TRBJ2-6; unclear D gene. V was pared by 5 bases and J by 4 bases, with 9 bases between. The CDR3 has 14 residues. This CDR3 is CASSRTAGANVLTF. As DNA, the CDR3 is TGTGCCAGCAGTCGAACCGCGGGGGCCAACGTCCTGACTTTC.

This clonotype was recorded once. CDR3: CSARDRGLAGSTDTQYF. The CDR3 nucleotides are TGCAGTGCTAGAGATCGCGGCCTAGCGGGTAGCACAGATACGCAGTATTTT. The gene calls are TRBV20-1 and TRBJ2-3; 8 nucleotides match TRBD2. Germline V gene sequence: CDR1 DFQATT, CDR2 SNEGSKA (reference sequence). This CDR3 is 17 amino acids long. V lost 0 bases, J lost 0 bases, and 8 bases stayed unmatched.

The table lists this clonotype with a few counts. The rearrangement uses TRBV5-1 and TRBJ2-3; D is unclear. The CDR3 is 15 residues long. From germline, CDR1 is SGHRS and CDR2 YFSETQ. V gave up 0 bases and J gave up 4 bases, with 12 bases separating them. The CDR3 region has the DNA TGCGCCAGCAGCTTGGCAGGAGTATGGGCAGATACGCAGTATTTT. This codes for CASSLAGVWADTQYF.

The genes are TRBV6-1 and TRBJ2-3, with TRBD2 matching 7 bases. This CDR3 spans 16 amino acids. V trimming: 3 bases; J trimming: 4 bases; junction bases outside the gene matches: 10. Germline CDR1 MNHNS, CDR2 SASEGT. CDR3 DNA sequence: TGTGCCAGCAGTGATCCCCATGTGGCGGGGGCAGATACGCAGTATTTT. Translation: CASSDPHVAGADTQYF.

V gene TRBV3-1 combines with J gene TRBJ2-1; TRBD2 matches at 10 bases. The V gene's germline CDR1 is LGHDT and CDR2 YNNKEL (reference sequence). The CDR3 runs to 16 residues. V gave up 4 bases and J gave up 4 bases; unmatched junction bases: 7. Here the CDR3 reads CASSPTLSGGYNEQFF. Here the CDR3 DNA reads TGTGCCAGCAGCCCCACACTTAGCGGGGGGTACAATGAGCAGTTCTTC.

The sample holds a few counts of this clonotype. The chain links TRBV11-3 to TRBJ2-7, with unresolved D. V was pared by 0 bases and J by 2 bases, with 14 bases between. Germline V gene lookup returns CDR1 SGHNT and CDR2 YENEEA. This CDR3 has 16 residues. As DNA, the CDR3 is TGTGCCAGCAGCTTAGATAATGGGCAGTTTACCTACGAGCAGTACTTC. As protein: CASSLDNGQFTYEQYF.

This chain joins TRBV11-2 and TRBJ2-1, with D possibly matching TRBD2 (5 bases). This CDR3 is built from 13 residues. The V end lost 5 bases, the J end lost 9 bases, and 14 bases lay between the germline ends. Germline loops: CDR1 SGHAT, CDR2 FQNNGV. The chain's CDR3 is CASSPSHGSEQFF. The CDR3 DNA is TGTGCCAGCAGCCCGTCTCATGGGAGTGAGCAGTTCTTC.

The chain uses TRBV20-1 and TRBJ2-5; 14 nucleotides match TRBD2. This CDR3 region has 15 residues. The germline V gene has CDR1 DFQATT and CDR2 SNEGSKA (reference sequence). Losses at the gene ends were 5 bases for V and 8 bases for J; bases not matched to a gene: 10. CDR3 in amino acids: CSALGGTSGSGTQYF. The CDR3 region has the DNA TGCAGTGCTCTAGGAGGGACTAGCGGGAGTGGTACCCAGTACTTC.